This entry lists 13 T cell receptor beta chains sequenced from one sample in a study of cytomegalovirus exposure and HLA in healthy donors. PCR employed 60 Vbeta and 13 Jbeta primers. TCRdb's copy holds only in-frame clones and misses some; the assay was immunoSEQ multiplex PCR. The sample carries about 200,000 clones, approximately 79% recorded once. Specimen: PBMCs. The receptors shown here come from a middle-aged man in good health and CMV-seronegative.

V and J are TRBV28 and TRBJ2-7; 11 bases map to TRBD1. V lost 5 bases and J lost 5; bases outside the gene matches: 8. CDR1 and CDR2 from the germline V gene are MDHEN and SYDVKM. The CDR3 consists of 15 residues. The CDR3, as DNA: TGTGCCAGCAGTCCACGGACAGGGGGCCGCAACGAGCAGTACTTC. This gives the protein CASSPRTGGRNEQYF.

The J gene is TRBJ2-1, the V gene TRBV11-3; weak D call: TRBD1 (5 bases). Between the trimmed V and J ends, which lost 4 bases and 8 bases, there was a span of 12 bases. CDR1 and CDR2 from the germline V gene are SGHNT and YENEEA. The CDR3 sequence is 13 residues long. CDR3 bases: TGTGCCAGCAGCTATCAGGGATTTGATGAGCAGTTCTTC. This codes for CASSYQGFDEQFF.

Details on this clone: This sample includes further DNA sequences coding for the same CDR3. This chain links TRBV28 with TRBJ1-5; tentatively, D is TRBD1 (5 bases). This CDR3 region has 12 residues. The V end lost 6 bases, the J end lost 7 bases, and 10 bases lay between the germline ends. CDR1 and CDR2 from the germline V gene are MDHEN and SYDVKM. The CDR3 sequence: CASSLGGQPQHF. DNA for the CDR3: TGTGCCAGCAGCCTTGGGGGGCAGCCCCAGCATTTT.

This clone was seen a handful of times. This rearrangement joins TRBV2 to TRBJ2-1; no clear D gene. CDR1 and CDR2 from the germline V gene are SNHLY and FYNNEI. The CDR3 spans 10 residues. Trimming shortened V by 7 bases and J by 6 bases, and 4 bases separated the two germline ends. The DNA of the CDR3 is TGTGCCAGCATCGGCAATGAGCAGTTCTTC. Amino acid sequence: CASIGNEQFF.

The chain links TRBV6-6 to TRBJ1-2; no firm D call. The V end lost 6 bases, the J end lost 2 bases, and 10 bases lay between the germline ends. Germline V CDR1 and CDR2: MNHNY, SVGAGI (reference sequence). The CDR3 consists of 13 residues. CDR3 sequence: CASSTGLNYGYTF. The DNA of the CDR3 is TGTGCCAGCAGCACCGGACTCAACTATGGCTACACCTTC.

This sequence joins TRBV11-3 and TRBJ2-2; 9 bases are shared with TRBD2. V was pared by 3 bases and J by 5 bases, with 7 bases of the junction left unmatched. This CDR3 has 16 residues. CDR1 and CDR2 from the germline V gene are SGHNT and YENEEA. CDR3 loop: CASSFGSGSGTGELFF. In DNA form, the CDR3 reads TGTGCCAGCAGCTTTGGTAGCGGGAGTGGGACCGGGGAGCTGTTTTTT.

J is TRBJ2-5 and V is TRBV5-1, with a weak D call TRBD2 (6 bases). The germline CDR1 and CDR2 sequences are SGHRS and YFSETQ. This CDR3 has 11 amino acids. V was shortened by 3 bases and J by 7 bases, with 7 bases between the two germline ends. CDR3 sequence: CASSSGGTQYF. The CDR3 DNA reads TGCGCCAGCAGCTCCGGGGGGACCCAGTACTTC.

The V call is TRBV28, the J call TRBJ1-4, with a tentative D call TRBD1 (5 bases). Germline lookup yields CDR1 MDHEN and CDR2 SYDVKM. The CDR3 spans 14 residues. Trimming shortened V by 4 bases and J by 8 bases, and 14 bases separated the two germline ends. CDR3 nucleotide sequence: TGTGCCAGCAGTTCTGGGGGAGGCGGAGAAAAACTGTTTTTT. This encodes CASSSGGGGEKLFF.

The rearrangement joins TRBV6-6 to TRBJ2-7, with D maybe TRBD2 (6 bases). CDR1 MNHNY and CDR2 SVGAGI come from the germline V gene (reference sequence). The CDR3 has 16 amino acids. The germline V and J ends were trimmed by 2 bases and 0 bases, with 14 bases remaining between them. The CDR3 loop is CASSYVGLTVSYEQYF. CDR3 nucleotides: TGTGCCAGCAGTTACGTAGGACTAACGGTCTCCTACGAGCAGTACTTC.

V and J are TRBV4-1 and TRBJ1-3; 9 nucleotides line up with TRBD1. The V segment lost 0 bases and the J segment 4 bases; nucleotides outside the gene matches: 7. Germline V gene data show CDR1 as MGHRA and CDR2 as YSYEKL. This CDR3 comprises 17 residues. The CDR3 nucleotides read TGCGCCAGCAGCCAAGATTATCGACAGGGGGTCGGAAACACCATATATTTT. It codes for CASSQDYRQGVGNTIYF.

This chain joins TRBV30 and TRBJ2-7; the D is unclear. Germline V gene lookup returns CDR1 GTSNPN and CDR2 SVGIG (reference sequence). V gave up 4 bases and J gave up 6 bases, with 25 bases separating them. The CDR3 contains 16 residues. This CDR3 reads CAWKPLMSWLLLEQYF. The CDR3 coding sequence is TGTGCCTGGAAACCCCTGATGTCTTGGCTGCTCCTCGAGCAGTACTTC.

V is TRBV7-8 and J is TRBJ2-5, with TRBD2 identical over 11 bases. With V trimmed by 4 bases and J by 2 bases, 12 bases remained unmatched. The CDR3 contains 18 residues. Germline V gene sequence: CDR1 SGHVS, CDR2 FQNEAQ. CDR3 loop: CASSSPRGTSGVQETQYF. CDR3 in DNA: TGTGCCAGCAGCTCCCCCCGGGGGACTAGCGGAGTACAAGAGACCCAGTACTTC.

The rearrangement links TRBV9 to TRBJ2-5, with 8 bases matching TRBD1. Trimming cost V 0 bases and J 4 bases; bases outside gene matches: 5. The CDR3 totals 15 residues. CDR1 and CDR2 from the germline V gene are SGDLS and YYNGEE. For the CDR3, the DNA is TGTGCCAGCAGCGTAGGGGGACAGGAAAGAGAGACCCAGTACTTC. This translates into CASSVGGQERETQYF.